This TCR beta chain was captured by sequencing in a study of tissue T cells after allogeneic stem cell transplantation. Study-level results: The patient cohort was small and clinically heterogeneous, with limited sampling depth.

Germline assignment: CDR1 KGHTA and CDR2 FRNEEI. With 0 bases clipped from V and 1 base from J, the junction kept 1 base outside the gene matches. The CDR3 loop spans 16 amino acids. Remarks on this clone: The antigen is undetermined. Gene labels here are mouse ones. The read comes to an end 1 residue before the CDR3 does, leaving the germline J gene to fill in the end.

The protocol was immunoSEQ multiplex PCR, while the TCRdb copy is restricted to in-frame clones and leaves out a portion. The sample comprises tens of thousands of clones, 72% of which are singletons, and about 0.71% rests with the top ten. The chain recombines TRBV24 with TRBJ2-1, with TRBD2 matching over 9 bases. The sequenced sample was spleen. This clonotype was obtained from a female BALB/c mouse in good health. Strain haplotype (MHC): H2-d. Here the CDR3 reads CASSLYWGGNYAEQFF. The sequenced CDR3 bases are TGTGCCAGCAGTCTGTACTGGGGGGGGAACTATGCTGAGCAGTTC.